These 5 T cell receptor beta chains came from one sample sequenced in a study of blood T cell repertoires in COVID-19. Repertoires were generated with immunoSEQ multiplex PCR, while TCRdb's copy carries only in-frame clones and drops some. The sample has 90,000 to 130,000 clones; less than 85% are singletons. What was sequenced was peripheral blood. These receptors came from an elderly woman with acute or convalescent COVID-19.

J is TRBJ2-6 and V is TRBV5-1; maybe TRBD1 (5 bases). V lost 7 bases and J lost 0, with 14 bases in between. CDR1 SGHRS and CDR2 YFSETQ come from the germline V gene. The CDR3 has 16 amino acids. The CDR3 region has the DNA TGCGCCAGCCGCTATGACAGTAGCTCTGGGGCCAACGTCCTGACTTTC. Its translation is CASRYDSSSGANVLTF.

This clone showed up just a few times. The same CDR3 can be traced to other DNA sequences in this sample. The rearrangement uses TRBV5-4 and TRBJ2-7, with TRBD2 matching 7 bases. V dropped 0 bases and J dropped 4; count of bases not matched to a gene: 7. Germline V gene sequence: CDR1 SGHNT, CDR2 YYREEE (reference sequence). The CDR3 contains 15 residues. CDR3 sequence reads: CASSLDGRAPYEQYF. DNA of the CDR3: TGTGCCAGCAGCTTGGATGGGAGGGCCCCATACGAGCAGTACTTC. The variable domain in full, completed from reference TRBV5-4 and TRBJ2-7, reads ETGVTQSPTHLIKTRGQQVTLRCSSQSGHNTVSWYQQALGQGPQFIFQYYREEENGRGNFPPRFSGLQFPNYSSELNVNALELDDSALYLCASSLDGRAPYEQYFGPGTRLTVT.

This clone turned up a few times. V gene TRBV7-2 combines with J gene TRBJ1-2, with TRBD1 identical over 12 bases. Per the germline V gene, CDR1 is SGHTA and CDR2 is FQGNSA. V trimming: 6 bases; J trimming: 5 bases; junction bases outside the gene matches: 4. The CDR3 has 14 amino acids. The CDR3 here is CASRGTGGLYGYTF. The CDR3 bases are TGTGCCAGCAGGGGGACAGGGGGCCTGTATGGCTACACCTTC.

This chain uses TRBV21-1 with TRBJ2-7; the table calls TRBD2, which could not be checked here. TRBV21-1 is deemed a pseudogene. The CDR3 runs 12 residues. CDR3 nucleotides: TGTGCCAGCAGCAAAACCCGGTACGAGCAGTACTTC. Translating gives CASSKTRYEQYF.

The J gene is TRBJ2-1, the V gene TRBV2, with 9 bases fitting TRBD2. The CDR3 has 17 residues. The germline V gene encodes CDR1 SNHLY and CDR2 FYNNEI. After removal of 4 bases from V and 5 bases from J, the junction contained 12 bases not matched to a gene. This CDR3 is CASSGNSGRYIDNEQFF. DNA for the CDR3: TGTGCCAGCAGTGGTAATAGCGGGAGATATATCGACAATGAGCAGTTCTTC.